This T cell receptor (beta chain) was documented in a study of shared clonotypes between healthy human individuals. Trimming stripped 0 bases from V and 0 bases from J, with 7 bases between. This CDR3 is built from 14 residues. CDR1 is SGDLS, CDR2 YYNGEE, per germline. Study-level findings and limits: Naive subsets typically showed greater estimated richness than memory subsets.

Caucasian adults residing in Nashville, Tennessee made up all the donors. Points on this clone: The antigen is not known. This CDR3 is also generated by other DNA sequences in the sample.

Genomic DNA (from each subset) was split evenly across several immunoSEQ plates. Sequencing was performed with immunoSEQ multiplex PCR; in TCRdb, only in-frame clones are kept and a portion is missing. The repertoire holds some 1.5 million clones, with roughly 96% as singletons. The receptor was derived from a man in his thirties or forties in good health. Specimen: naive CD4+ T cells sorted from blood. The subset: CD45RA+ positively selected. The V and J genes are TRBV9 and TRBJ2-7; perhaps TRBD1 as D (6 bases). The CDR3 loop is CASSVGTVSYEQYF. CDR3 nucleotide sequence: TGTGCCAGCAGCGTAGGGACAGTCTCCTACGAGCAGTACTTC.